The clone carrying this T cell receptor beta chain occurred once. Its specificity is unknown. This sample was included in a study of shared clonotypes between healthy human individuals. Whole-study findings and limits: Large sequencing depth failed to make sorted-subset sequencing complete, rarefaction showed.

CD45RO negativity and positive selection for CCR7 defined naive CD8 cells, a population that excluded terminally differentiated effector memory CD45RA+ cells. In replicate PCRs of sorted subsets, roughly 200 ng DNA, about 30,000 T cell genomes, was used. The assay was immunoSEQ multiplex PCR, and TCRdb's table has in-frame clones only and misses some. This table holds around 640,000 clones, 95% to 96% found once. This CDR3 contains 12 residues. Looked up from germline, CDR1 is SNHLY and CDR2 is FYNNEI. The V end was cut by 3 bases, the J end by 5 bases, with 5 bases between. This sequence was found in a young woman in good health. The sequencing input was naive CD8+ T cells sorted from blood. The chain recombines TRBV2 with TRBJ2-1; no firm D call. For the CDR3, the DNA is TGTGCCAGCAGTGATAGGAACAATGAGCAGTTCTTC. Amino acids: CASSDRNNEQFF.